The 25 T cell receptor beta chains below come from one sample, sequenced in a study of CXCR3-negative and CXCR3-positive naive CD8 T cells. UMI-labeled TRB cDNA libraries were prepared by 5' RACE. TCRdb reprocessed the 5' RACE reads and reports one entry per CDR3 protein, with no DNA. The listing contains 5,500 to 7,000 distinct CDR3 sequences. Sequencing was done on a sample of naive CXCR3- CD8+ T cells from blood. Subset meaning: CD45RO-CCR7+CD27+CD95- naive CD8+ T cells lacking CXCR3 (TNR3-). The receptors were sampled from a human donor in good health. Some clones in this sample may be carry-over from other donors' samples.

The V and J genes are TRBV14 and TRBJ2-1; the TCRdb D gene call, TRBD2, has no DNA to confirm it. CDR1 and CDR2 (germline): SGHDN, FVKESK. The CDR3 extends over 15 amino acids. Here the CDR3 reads CASQDFRGLNNEQFF.

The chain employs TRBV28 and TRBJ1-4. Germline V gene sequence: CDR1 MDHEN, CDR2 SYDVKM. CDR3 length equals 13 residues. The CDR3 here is CASRGLSGEKLFF. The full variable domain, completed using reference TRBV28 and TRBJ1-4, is DVKVTQSSRYLVKRTGEKVFLECVQDMDHENMFWYRQDPGLGLRLIYFSYDVKMKEKGDIPEGYSVSREKKERFSLILESASTNQTSMYLCASRGLSGEKLFFGSGTQLSVL.

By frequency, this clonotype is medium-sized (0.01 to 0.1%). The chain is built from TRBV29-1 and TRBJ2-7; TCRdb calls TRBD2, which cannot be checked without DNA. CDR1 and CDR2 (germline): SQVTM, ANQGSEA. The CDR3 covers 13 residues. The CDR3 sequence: CSAQEGSSYEQYF.

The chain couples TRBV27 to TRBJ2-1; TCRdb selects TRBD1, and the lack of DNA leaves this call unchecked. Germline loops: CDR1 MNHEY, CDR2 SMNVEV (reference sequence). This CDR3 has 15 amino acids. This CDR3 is CASSPLQGRDNEQFF.

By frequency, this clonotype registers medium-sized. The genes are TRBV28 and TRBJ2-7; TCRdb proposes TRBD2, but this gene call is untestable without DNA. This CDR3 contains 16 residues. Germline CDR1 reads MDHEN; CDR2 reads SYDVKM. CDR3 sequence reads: CASSFSRTSGTYEQYF.

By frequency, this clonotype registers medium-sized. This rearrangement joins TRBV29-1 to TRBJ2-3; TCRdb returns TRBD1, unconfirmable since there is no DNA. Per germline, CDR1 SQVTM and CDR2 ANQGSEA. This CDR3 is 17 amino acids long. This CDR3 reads CSVEDPGGGQSTDTQYF.

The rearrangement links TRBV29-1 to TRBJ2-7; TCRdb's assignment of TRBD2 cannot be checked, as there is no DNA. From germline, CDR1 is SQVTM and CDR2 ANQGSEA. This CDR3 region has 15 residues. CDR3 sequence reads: CSVEAAGKESYEQYF.

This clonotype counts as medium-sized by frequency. This chain's CDR3 is CSVEVWDRARNEQFF. The V call is TRBV29-1, the J call TRBJ2-1; the D call from TCRdb, TRBD1, cannot be confirmed without DNA. In germline, CDR1 is SQVTM, CDR2 ANQGSEA. The length of the CDR3 is 15 residues.

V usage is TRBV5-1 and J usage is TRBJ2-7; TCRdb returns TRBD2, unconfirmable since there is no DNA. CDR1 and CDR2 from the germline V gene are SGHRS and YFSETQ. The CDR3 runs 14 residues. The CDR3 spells CASSLEGPTYEQYF.

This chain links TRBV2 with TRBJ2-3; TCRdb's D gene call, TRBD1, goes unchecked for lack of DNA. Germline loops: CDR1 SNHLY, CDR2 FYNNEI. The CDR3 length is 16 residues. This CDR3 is CASSDPRQPRTDTQYF.

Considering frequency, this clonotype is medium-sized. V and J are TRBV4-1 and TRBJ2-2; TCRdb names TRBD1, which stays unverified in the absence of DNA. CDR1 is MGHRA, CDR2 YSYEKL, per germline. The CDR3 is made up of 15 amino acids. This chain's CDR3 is CASSYTGQHTGELFF.

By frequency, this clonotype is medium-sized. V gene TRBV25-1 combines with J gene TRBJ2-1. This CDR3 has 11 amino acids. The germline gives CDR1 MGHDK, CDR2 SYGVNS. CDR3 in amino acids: CALQKGNEQFF.

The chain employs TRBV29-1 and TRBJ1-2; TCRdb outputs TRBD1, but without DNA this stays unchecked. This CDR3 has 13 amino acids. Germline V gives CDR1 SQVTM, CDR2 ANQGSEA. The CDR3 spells CSDWDGNLYGYTF.

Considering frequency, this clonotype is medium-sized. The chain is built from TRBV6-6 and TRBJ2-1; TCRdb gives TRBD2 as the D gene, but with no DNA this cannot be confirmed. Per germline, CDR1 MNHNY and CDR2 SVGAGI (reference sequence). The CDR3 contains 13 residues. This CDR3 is CASIGPPLNEQFF.

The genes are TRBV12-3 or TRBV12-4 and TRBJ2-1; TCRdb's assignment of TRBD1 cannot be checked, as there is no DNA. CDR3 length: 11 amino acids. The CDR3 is CASSFPGEQFF.

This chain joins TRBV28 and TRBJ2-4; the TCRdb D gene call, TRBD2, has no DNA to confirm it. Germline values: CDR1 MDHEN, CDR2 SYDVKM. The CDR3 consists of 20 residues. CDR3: CASSLRLAGGPGTIDNIQYF.

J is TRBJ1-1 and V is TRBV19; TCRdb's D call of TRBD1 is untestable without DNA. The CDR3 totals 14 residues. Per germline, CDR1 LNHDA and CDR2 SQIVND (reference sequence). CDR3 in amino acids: CASTPTGGSPEAFF.

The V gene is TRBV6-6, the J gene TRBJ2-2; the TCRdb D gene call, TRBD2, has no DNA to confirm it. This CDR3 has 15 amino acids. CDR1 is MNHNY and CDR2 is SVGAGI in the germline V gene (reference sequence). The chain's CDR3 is CASSYIGPKNGELFF.

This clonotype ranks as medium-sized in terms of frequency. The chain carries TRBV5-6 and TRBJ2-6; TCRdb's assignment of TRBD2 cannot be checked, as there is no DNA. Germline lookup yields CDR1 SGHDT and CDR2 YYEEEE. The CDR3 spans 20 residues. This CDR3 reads CASSLIEVGLAGSGANVLTF.

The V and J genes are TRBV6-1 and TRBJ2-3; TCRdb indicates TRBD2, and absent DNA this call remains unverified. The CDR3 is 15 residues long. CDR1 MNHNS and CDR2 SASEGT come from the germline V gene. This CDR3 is CASSEETSGGDTQYF.

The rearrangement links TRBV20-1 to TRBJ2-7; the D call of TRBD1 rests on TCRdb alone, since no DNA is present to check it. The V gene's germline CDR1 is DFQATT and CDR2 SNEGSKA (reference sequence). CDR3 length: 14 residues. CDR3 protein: CSAPGQTWSYEQYF.

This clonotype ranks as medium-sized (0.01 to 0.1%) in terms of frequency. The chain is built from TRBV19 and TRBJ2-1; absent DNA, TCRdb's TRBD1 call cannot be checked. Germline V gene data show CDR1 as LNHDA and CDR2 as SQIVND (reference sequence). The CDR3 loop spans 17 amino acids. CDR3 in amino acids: CASSIDPRKGSINEQFF.

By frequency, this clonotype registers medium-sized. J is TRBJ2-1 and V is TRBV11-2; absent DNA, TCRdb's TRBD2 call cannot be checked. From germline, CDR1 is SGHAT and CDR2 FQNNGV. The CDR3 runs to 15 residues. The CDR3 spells CASSPTGLQNNEQFF.

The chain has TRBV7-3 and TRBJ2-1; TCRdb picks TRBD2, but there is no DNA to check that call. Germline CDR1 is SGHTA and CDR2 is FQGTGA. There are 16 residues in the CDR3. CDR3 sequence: CASSPLAGPSYNEQFF.

The CDR3 reads CASFKDNEQFF. This chain joins TRBV4-1 and TRBJ2-1. There are 11 residues in the CDR3. Germline values: CDR1 MGHRA, CDR2 YSYEKL.